Presented here are 17 T cell receptor beta chains from one specimen sequenced in a study of CD8 T cells in Susac syndrome. RNA amounts of 0.5 to 1 ug underwent reverse transcription with random hexamers. MiXCR, applied by TCRdb to the immunoSEQ multiplex PCR reads, yields one record per CDR3 protein. The profile shows approximately 260,000 distinct CDR3 sequences, less than 96% of them singletons. Sequencing was carried out using CD4+ T cells from PBMCs. Receptors were obtained from a human donor with Susac syndrome.

This chain uses TRBV29-1 with TRBJ1-4, with D unresolved. The CDR3 covers 13 residues. The V gene lost 7 bases and the J gene lost 3 bases, with 12 bases spanning the gap. Germline assignment: CDR1 SQVTM and CDR2 ANQGSEA. CDR3 DNA sequence: TGCAGCGCCGCTCGGGGATCTAATGAAAAACTGTTTTTT. This sequence encodes CSAARGSNEKLFF.

The sample holds one count of this clonotype. The CDR3 protein is CAISYAQGRGETQYF. The CDR3 DNA reads as TGTGCCATCAGTTACGCCCAGGGCCGGGGAGAGACCCAGTACTTC. J is TRBJ2-5 and V is TRBV10-3; D tentatively fits TRBD1 or TRBD2 (5 bases each). The CDR3 totals 15 residues. The V gene's germline CDR1 is ENHRY and CDR2 SYGVKD. The germline V and J ends were trimmed by 5 bases and 4 bases, with 17 bases remaining between them.

The chain has TRBV6-5 and TRBJ1-2, with TRBD1 matching 8 bases. V dropped 6 bases and J dropped 4; count of bases not matched to a gene: 4. The germline V gene encodes CDR1 MNHEY and CDR2 SVGAGI. The CDR3 loop spans 13 amino acids. The CDR3 coding sequence is TGTGCCAGCAGCGTCGACAGGGGCTATGGCTACACCTTC. This codes for CASSVDRGYGYTF.

This sequence joins TRBV19 and TRBJ2-3, with D tentatively TRBD1 (5 bases). V gave up 4 bases and J gave up 1 base, with 18 bases separating them. This CDR3 is built from 17 residues. Germline CDR1 LNHDA, CDR2 SQIVND (reference sequence). CDR3 nucleotides: TGTGCCAGTAGTAAGGATCAGGGTATCGAAGGCACAGATACGCAGTATTTT. Amino acid sequence: CASSKDQGIEGTDTQYF.

The chain uses TRBV18 and TRBJ2-7; TRBD1 might be the D (6 bases). Germline V lookup: CDR1 KGHSH, CDR2 LQKENI. The CDR3 totals 14 residues. The V end lost 3 bases, the J end lost 3 bases, and 12 bases lay between the germline ends. The CDR3 here is CASSPPQGYYEQYF. As DNA, the CDR3 is TGTGCCAGCTCACCTCCACAGGGCTACTACGAGCAGTACTTC.

This chain connects TRBV20-1 to TRBJ1-2; possibly TRBD1 for D (6 bases). CDR1 DFQATT and CDR2 SNEGSKA come from the germline V gene (reference sequence). V lost 5 bases to trimming and J lost 8 bases, with 15 bases between them. The CDR3 loop spans 12 amino acids. CDR3 sequence reads: CSALGGGGGYTF. CDR3 nucleotides: TGCAGTGCTTTGGGTGGGGGCGGAGGCTACACCTTC.

The rearrangement uses TRBV29-1 and TRBJ1-1; the D is unclear. Per the germline V gene, CDR1 is SQVTM and CDR2 is ANQGSEA. This CDR3 has 13 residues. Trimming stripped 3 bases from V and 2 bases from J, with 10 bases between. The CDR3: CSVERQDNTEAFF. Here the CDR3 DNA reads TGCAGCGTTGAGCGCCAGGACAACACTGAAGCTTTCTTT. Full variable domain (outside the CDR3, taken from reference TRBV29-1 and TRBJ1-1): SAVISQKPSRDICQRGTSLTIQCQVDSQVTMMFWYRQQPGQSLTLIATANQGSEATYESGFVIDKFPISRPNLTFSTLTVSNMSPEDSSIYLCSVERQDNTEAFFGQGTRLTVV.

The gene calls are TRBV20-1 and TRBJ2-5; 10 bases align to TRBD1. CDR3 length: 15 residues. The ends lost 5 bases at V and 5 bases at J; junction bases unmatched: 11. CDR1 and CDR2 from the germline V gene are DFQATT and SNEGSKA (reference sequence). This chain's CDR3 is CSASAGTGEEETQYF. The CDR3 coding sequence is TGCAGTGCTTCCGCCGGGACAGGGGAGGAGGAGACCCAGTACTTC.

The chain couples TRBV3-1 to TRBJ2-7, with a possible D match to TRBD1 (6 bases). Germline V lookup: CDR1 LGHDT, CDR2 YNNKEL (reference sequence). This CDR3 comprises 14 residues. V gave up 1 base and J gave up 0 bases, with 7 bases separating them. The CDR3 nucleotides are TGTGCCAGCAGCCAAGCGACAGGCTCCTACGAGCAGTACTTC. This gives the protein CASSQATGSYEQYF.

The chain uses TRBV24-1 and TRBJ2-7; D gene unclear. From germline, CDR1 is KGHDR and CDR2 SFDVKD. V was cut by 4 bases and J by 5 bases, with 11 bases left in between. The CDR3 extends over 13 amino acids. CDR3 loop: CATSEGPRNEQYF. The DNA of the CDR3 is TGTGCCACCAGTGAAGGGCCTAGGAACGAGCAGTACTTC.

The chain carries TRBV5-1 and TRBJ1-1, with D perhaps matching TRBD1 (6 bases). The length of the CDR3 is 14 residues. Trimming shortened V by 1 base and J by 1 base, and 8 bases separated the two germline ends. Germline CDR1 reads SGHRS; CDR2 reads YFSETQ. CDR3 amino acids: CASSLLGQNTEAFF. CDR3 DNA sequence: TGCGCCAGCAGCTTGCTGGGACAGAACACTGAAGCTTTCTTT. The full variable domain, rest sourced from reference TRBV5-1 and TRBJ1-1, is KAGVTQTPRYLIKTRGQQVTLSCSPISGHRSVSWYQQTPGQGLQFLFEYFSETQRNKGNFPGRFSGRQFSNSRSEMNVSTLELGDSALYLCASSLLGQNTEAFFGQGTRLTVV.

The chain joins TRBV20-1 to TRBJ2-5, with a weak D call TRBD1 (7 bases). Trimming pared 7 bases from V and 5 bases from J, leaving 14 bases between. Germline V gene sequence: CDR1 DFQATT, CDR2 SNEGSKA (reference sequence). The CDR3 extends over 12 amino acids. DNA of the CDR3: TGCAGTGGCAGGAGGGGGCAGGAGACCCAGTACTTC. Its protein is CSGRRGQETQYF.

As for this clonotype: At one boundary the junction diverges from the germline segment, which might be a read error. Here the CDR3 reads CASSGVPSTDTQYF. The CDR3 bases are TGTGCCTCGAGTGGCGTACCTAGCACAGATACGCAGTATTTT. The chain has TRBV30 and TRBJ2-3; D call uncertain. The CDR3 runs to 14 residues. Germline values: CDR1 GTSNPN, CDR2 SVGIG (reference sequence).

This chain uses TRBV24-1 with TRBJ2-5, with D possibly TRBD2 on 7 matching bases. V was trimmed by 5 bases and J by 4 bases, leaving 13 bases between them. There are 14 residues in the CDR3. Germline V gene sequence: CDR1 KGHDR, CDR2 SFDVKD. Here the CDR3 DNA reads TGTGCCACCAGTGGCGGGGGCGTTCGAGAGACCCAGTACTTC. Residues: CATSGGGVRETQYF.

The chain recombines TRBV4-2 with TRBJ2-3, with TRBD2 as a possible D gene (6 bases). The CDR3 is 14 amino acids. V dropped 5 bases and J dropped 1 base, with 10 bases sitting between them. Looked up from germline, CDR1 is LGHNA and CDR2 is YNFKEQ. DNA for the CDR3: TGTGCCAGCAGCAGGGCTAGCGGCACAGATACGCAGTATTTT. Its translation is CASSRASGTDTQYF.

This chain links TRBV7-2 with TRBJ2-7; TRBD1 or TRBD2 may be the D gene (6 bases each). V was trimmed by 2 bases and J by 5 bases, leaving 13 bases between them. This CDR3 is built from 14 residues. CDR1 and CDR2 from the germline V gene are SGHTA and FQGNSA. CDR3 sequence (DNA): TGTGCCAGCAGCTTAAGGGGGGTTATCCACGAGCAGTACTTC. This sequence encodes CASSLRGVIHEQYF. Full variable domain (rest looked up from reference TRBV7-2 and TRBJ2-7): GAGVSQSPSNKVTEKGKDVELRCDPISGHTALYWYRQSLGQGLEFLIYFQGNSAPDKSGLPSDRFSAERTGGSVSTLTIQRTQQEDSAVYLCASSLRGVIHEQYFGPGTRLTVT.

The rearrangement uses TRBV7-2 and TRBJ1-5; D gene unclear. Germline V gene lookup returns CDR1 SGHTA and CDR2 FQGNSA. The CDR3 sequence is 15 residues long. Trimming took 4 bases from V and 0 from J, leaving 10 bases between them. CDR3 sequence: CASSYTRNSNQPQHF. CDR3 DNA sequence: TGTGCCAGCAGCTACACAAGAAATAGCAATCAGCCCCAGCATTTT.